The TCR beta chain under discussion was sequenced for a study of T cell repertoires in cytomegalovirus infection. In the study overall: CMV infection together with matching HLA type was indicated by public TCR beta signatures.

Germline CDR1 is SGHTA and CDR2 is FQGNSA. V lost 5 bases to trimming and J lost 6 bases, with 5 bases between them. The CDR3 contains 12 residues. Findings and limits, study-wide: Carriers of CMV and the relevant HLA type were discriminated by public TCR beta frequency. The response measured ex vivo was dominated by TCR beta clonotypes (HLA-C-restricted and CMV-specific).

TCRdb recomputed calls from the reads with MiXCR, one row per CDR3 protein. The table has a few hundred thousand distinct CDR3 sequences, about 17% seen once. In its sample, this clonotype was seen once. Its antigen remains unknown. A much larger clone lies one base from this, so it may be a read error. This CDR3 is missing its conserved last phenylalanine or tryptophan, likely due to a read error. The chain employs TRBV7-2 and TRBJ1-6; D not certain. The sequence was obtained from a human donor in good health (CMV status not recorded). Some clones in this sample may be carry-over from other donors' samples. Sequenced input: PBMCs. The CDR3 nucleotides are TGTGCCAGCAGCCATTTTAATTCACCCCTCCACCTT. Translating gives CASSHFNSPLHL.